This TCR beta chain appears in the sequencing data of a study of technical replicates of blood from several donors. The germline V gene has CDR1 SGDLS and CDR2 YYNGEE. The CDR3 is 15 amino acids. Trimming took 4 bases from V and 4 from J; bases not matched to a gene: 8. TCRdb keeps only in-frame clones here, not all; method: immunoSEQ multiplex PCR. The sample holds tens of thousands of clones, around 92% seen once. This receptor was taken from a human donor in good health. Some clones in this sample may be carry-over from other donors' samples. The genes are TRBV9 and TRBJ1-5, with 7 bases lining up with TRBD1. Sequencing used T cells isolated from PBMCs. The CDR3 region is CASSPGGTVNQPQHF. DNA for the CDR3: TGTGCCAGCAGCCCCGGCGGGACAGTTAATCAGCCCCAGCATTTT. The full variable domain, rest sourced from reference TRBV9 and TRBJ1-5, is DSGVTQTPKHLITATGQRVTLRCSPRSGDLSVYWYQQSLDQGLQFLIQYYNGEERAKGNILERFSAQQFPDLHSELNLSSLELGDSALYFCASSPGGTVNQPQHFGDGTRLSIL.